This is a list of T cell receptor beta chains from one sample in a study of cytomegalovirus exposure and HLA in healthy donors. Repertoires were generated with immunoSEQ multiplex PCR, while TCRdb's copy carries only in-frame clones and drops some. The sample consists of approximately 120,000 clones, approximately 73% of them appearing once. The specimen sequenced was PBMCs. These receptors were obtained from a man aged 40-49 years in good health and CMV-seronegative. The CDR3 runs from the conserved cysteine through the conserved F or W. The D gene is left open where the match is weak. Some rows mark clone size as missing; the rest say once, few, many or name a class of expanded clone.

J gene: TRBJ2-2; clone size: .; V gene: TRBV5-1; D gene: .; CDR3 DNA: TGCGCCAGCAGCTCCCAGGACGGGGAGCTGTTTTTT; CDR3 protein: CASSSQDGELFF
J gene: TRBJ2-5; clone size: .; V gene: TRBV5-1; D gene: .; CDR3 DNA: TGCGCCACCGGACAGACCCAAGAGACCCAGTACTTC; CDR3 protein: CATGQTQETQYF
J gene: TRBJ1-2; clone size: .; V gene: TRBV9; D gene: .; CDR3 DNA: TGTGCCAGCAGCGAGGGGGGGGAACGGCTTGGCTACACCTTC; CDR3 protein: CASSEGGERLGYTF
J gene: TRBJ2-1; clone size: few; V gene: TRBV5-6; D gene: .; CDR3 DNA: TGTGCCAGCAGCCAATATACTAGCTACAATGAGCAGTTCTTC; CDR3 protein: CASSQYTSYNEQFF
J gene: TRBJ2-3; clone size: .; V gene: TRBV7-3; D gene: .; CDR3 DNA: TGTGCCAGCAGCTTAAAAGGCATCGGGACAGATACGCAGTATTTT; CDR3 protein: CASSLKGIGTDTQYF
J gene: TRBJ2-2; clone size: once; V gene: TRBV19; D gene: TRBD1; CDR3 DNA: TGTGCCAGTAGTATAACCACAGGGGGCAACACCGGGGAGCTGTTTTTT; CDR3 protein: CASSITTGGNTGELFF
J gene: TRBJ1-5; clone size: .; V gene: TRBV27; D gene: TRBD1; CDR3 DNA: TGTGCCAGCGGGGGACAGCTTAATCAGCCCCAGCATTTT; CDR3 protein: CASGGQLNQPQHF
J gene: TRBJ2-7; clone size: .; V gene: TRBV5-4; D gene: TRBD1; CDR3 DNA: TGTGCCAGCAGCTGGGGGACAGGGGCCTACGAGCAGTACTTC; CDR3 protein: CASSWGTGAYEQYF
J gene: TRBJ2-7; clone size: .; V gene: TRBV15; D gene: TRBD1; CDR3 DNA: TGTGCCACCAGCAGTAATCTGGCCGGGACAGGGCGGCACGAGCAGTACTTC; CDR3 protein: CATSSNLAGTGRHEQYF
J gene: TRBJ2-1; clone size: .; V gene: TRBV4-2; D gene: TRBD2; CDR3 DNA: TGTGCCAGCAGCCAAGAGGATAAGACTAGCGGGGCCTACAATGAGCAGTTCTTC; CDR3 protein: CASSQEDKTSGAYNEQFF
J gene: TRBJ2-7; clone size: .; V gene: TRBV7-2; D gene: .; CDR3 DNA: TGTGCCAGCGGAGACTTTGGGGGCGCGTCGTACGAGCAGTACTTC; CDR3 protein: CASGDFGGASYEQYF
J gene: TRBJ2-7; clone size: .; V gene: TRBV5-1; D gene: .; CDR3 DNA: TGCGCCAGCAGCTTGCTTACGGGGTCCTACGAGCAGTACTTC; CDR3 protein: CASSLLTGSYEQYF
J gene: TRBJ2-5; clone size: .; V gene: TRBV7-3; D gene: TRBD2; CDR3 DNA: TGTGCCAGCAGCGTTAGCGGGCAAGAGACCCAGTACTTC; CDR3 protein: CASSVSGQETQYF
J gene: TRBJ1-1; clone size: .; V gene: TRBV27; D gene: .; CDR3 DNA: TGTGCCAGCTGGGACTACAGGGCGCGCACTGAAGCTTTCTTT; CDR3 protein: CASWDYRARTEAFF
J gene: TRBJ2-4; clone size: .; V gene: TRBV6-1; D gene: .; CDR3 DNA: TGTGCCAGCAGTGCCGGGGGCAGGGGGTCGGACATTCAGTACTTC; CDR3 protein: CASSAGGRGSDIQYF
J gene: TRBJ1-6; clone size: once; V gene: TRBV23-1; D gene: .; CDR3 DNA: TGCGCCAGCAGGAACCTCGGGGGAGTGTCCTATAATTCACCCCTCCACTTT; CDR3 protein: CASRNLGGVSYNSPLHF
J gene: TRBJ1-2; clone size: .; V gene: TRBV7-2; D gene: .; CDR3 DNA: TGTGCCAGCAGCTACGGCGCCAGGGGCCATGGCTACACCTTC; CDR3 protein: CASSYGARGHGYTF
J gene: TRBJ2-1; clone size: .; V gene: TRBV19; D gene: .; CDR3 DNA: TGTGCCAGTAGAGACAGCAGGAATGAGCAGTTCTTC; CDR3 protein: CASRDSRNEQFF
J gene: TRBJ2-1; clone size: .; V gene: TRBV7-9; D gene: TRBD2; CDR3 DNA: TGTGCCAGCAGCTTAGGCGGGGGGTCTCAGCAGTTCTTC; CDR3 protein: CASSLGGGSQQFF
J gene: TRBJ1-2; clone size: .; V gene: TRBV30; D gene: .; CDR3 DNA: TGTGCCTGGAGTTTGCAAGGAGCTAGGCAGGGTGGCTATGGCTACACCTTC; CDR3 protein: CAWSLQGARQGGYGYTF
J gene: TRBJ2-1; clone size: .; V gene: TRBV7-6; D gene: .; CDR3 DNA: TGTGCCAGCAGCCGAGACACGGCGGACAAGTACAATGAGCAGTTCTTC; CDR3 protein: CASSRDTADKYNEQFF
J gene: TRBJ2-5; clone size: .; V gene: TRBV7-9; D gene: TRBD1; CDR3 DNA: TGTGCCAGCAGCCGACAGGGAAGAGAGACCCAGTACTTC; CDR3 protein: CASSRQGRETQYF
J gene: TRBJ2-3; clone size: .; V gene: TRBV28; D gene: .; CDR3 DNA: TGTGCCAGCACCCGGGGGCAGGGGGTTCCAGATACGCAGTATTTT; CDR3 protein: CASTRGQGVPDTQYF
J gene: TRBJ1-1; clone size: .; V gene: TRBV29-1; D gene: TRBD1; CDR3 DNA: TGCAGCGTTCACCGGGACAGGGGCGCCATGAACACTGAAGCTTTCTTT; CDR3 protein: CSVHRDRGAMNTEAFF
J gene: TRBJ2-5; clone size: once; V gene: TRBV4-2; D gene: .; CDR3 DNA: TGTGCCAGCAGCCAAGATCGTAGGGATAGGGAGCAGTACTTC; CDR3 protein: CASSQDRRDREQYF
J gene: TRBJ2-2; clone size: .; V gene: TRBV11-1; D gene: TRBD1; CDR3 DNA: TGTGCCAGCAGCGCCGGGACAGCTACCACCGGGGAGCTGTTTTTT; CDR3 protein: CASSAGTATTGELFF
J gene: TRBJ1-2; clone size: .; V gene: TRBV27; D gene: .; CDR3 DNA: TGTGCCAGCAGCCGTGACAGAAACTATGGCTACACCTTC; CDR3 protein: CASSRDRNYGYTF
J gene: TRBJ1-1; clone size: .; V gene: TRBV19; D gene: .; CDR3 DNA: TGTGCCAGTAATGAGGTGAACACTGAAGCTTTCTTT; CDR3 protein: CASNEVNTEAFF
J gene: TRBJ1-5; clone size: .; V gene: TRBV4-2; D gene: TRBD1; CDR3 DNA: TGTGCCAGCAGCCAAAAACCTGGAGGAGGGGGCGGCAATCAGCCCCAGCATTTT; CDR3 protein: CASSQKPGGGGGNQPQHF
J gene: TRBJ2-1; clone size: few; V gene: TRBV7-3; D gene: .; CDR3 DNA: TGTGCCAGCAGCCGGGAGGGACAGGGTGACAATGAGCAGTTCTTC; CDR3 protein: CASSREGQGDNEQFF
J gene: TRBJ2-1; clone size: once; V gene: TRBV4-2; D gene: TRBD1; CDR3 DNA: TGTGCCAGCAGCAGCCGGGACAGGGGGCAGATCTCCTACAATGAGCAGTTCTTC; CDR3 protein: CASSSRDRGQISYNEQFF
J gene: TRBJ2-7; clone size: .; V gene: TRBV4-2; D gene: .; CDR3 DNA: TGTGCCAGCAGCAGTCTAGTCTCCTACGAGCAGTACTTC; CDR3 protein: CASSSLVSYEQYF
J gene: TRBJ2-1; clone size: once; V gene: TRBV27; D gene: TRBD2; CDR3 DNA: TGTGCCAGCAGTTTATGGCTAGCGGGGGGCAATGAGCAGTTCTTC; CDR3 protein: CASSLWLAGGNEQFF
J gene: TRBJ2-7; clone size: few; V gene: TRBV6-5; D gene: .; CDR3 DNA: TGTGCCAGAACAACCACAGGGTCTCCTACGAGGGGGTACTTC; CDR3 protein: CARTTTGSPTRGYF
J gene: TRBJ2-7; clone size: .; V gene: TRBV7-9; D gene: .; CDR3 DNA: TGTGCCAGCAGCTCCCCGGGACATTGGACCTACGAGCAGTACTTC; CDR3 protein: CASSSPGHWTYEQYF
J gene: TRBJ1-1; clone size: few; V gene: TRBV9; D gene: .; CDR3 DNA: TGTGCCAGCAGCGTAGATGCAAGGGGTGACACTGAAGCTTTCTTT; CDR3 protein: CASSVDARGDTEAFF
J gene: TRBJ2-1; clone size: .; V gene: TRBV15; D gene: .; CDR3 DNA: TGTGCCACCAGCAAAGACGTCCGCAGCGATGAGCAGTTCTTC; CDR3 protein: CATSKDVRSDEQFF
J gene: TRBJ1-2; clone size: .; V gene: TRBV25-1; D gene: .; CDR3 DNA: TGTGCCAGCAGTGAAGGGAGAGGGTATGGCTACACCTTC; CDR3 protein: CASSEGRGYGYTF
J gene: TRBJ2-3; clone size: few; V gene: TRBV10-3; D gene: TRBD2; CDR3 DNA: TGTGCCATCAGTGAGCTTAGCGGGGGATCGGATACGCAGTATTTT; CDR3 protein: CAISELSGGSDTQYF
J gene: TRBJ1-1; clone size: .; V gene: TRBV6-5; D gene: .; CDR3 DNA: TGTGCCAGCAAGTTACTGGGTCAGGGGACCCCTGAAGCTTTCTTT; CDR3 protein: CASKLLGQGTPEAFF
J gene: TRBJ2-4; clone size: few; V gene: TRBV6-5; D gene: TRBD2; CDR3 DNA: TGTGCCAGCAGTTATAAGCGGGGGAAGGGAAACATTCAGTACTTC; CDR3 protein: CASSYKRGKGNIQYF